The 3 T cell receptor beta chains given below trace back to one sample, sequenced in a study of T cell responses to AZD1222 COVID-19 vaccine. Sequencing was performed with immunoSEQ multiplex PCR; in TCRdb, only in-frame clones are kept and a portion is missing. The sample shows 90,000 to 150,000 clones, around 90% of them seen only once. The sample consisted of peripheral blood, taken on day 0 of AZD1222 vaccination. These receptors originate from an adult in good health.

This clone was recorded a few times. This CDR3 reads CASSPGQGRKQYF. The CDR3 DNA follows: TGTGCCAGCAGTCCAGGACAGGGGCGCAAGCAGTACTTC. The chain uses TRBV27 and TRBJ2-7; 9 positions match TRBD1. V was clipped by 5 bases and J by 8 bases; unmatched bases: 7. Germline V lookup: CDR1 MNHEY, CDR2 SMNVEV (reference sequence). The CDR3 has 13 residues.

This chain connects TRBV28 to TRBJ2-7; D is uncertain. The V gene's germline CDR1 is MDHEN and CDR2 SYDVKM. The CDR3 is 13 amino acids. V shed 6 bases and J shed 6 bases, with 15 bases lying between them. CDR3: CASSPRASGEQYF. The CDR3 nucleotides are TGTGCCAGCAGCCCTAGGGCCTCCGGCGAGCAGTACTTC.

This sequence joins TRBV19 and TRBJ2-3; the match to TRBD1 covers 10 bases. Germline CDR1 LNHDA, CDR2 SQIVND (reference sequence). This CDR3 spans 15 amino acids. The J segment lost 3 bases and the V segment lost 5 bases, leaving 5 bases of the junction unmatched. CDR3 DNA: TGTGCCAGTAGTCCTGGACAGGGGGTAACAGATACGCAGTATTTT. This sequence encodes CASSPGQGVTDTQYF.